The clone carrying this T cell receptor beta chain was counted ten times or more. The target antigen is unknown. The data stem from a study of shared clonotypes between healthy human individuals. Study-level findings and limits: Larger estimated richness was generally seen in naive subsets than in memory subsets. Four donors shared 4.5% to 6.5% of their naive CD4 clonotypes.

The CDR3 is 14 residues long. CDR1 is MNHEY and CDR2 is SVGAGI in the germline V gene. Trimming took 5 bases from V and 5 from J, leaving 13 bases between them. Repertoires were generated with immunoSEQ multiplex PCR, while TCRdb's copy carries only in-frame clones and drops some. The profile covers fewer than 400,000 clones, with 74% appearing a single time and about 9.3% taken by the ten largest. This sequence was found in a man in his thirties or forties in good health. The chain uses TRBV6-5 and TRBJ1-5; D is undetermined. Sequencing was done on a sample of memory CD4+ T cells sorted from blood. The subset denotes: CD45RA-negative fraction. The CDR3 region is CASSAESWDQPQHF. The DNA for the CDR3 is TGTGCCAGCAGTGCTGAATCGTGGGATCAGCCCCAGCATTTT.